This entry lists 2 T cell receptor beta chains sequenced from one sample in a study of blood T cell repertoires in COVID-19. Method: immunoSEQ multiplex PCR; TCRdb's copy keeps in-frame clones and lacks some. The sample comprises around 430,000 clones, 88% of which are singletons, and roughly 12% rests with the top ten. Sequencing was performed on peripheral blood. These receptors all come from a woman in her fifties or sixties with COVID-19, enrolled during active disease.

This chain's CDR3 is CASRNSQNYGYTF. CDR3 in DNA: TGTGCCAGCAGAAACAGCCAAAACTATGGCTACACCTTC. This rearrangement joins TRBV28 to TRBJ1-2, with no clear D. CDR3 length: 13 amino acids. In germline, CDR1 is MDHEN, CDR2 SYDVKM. V lost 6 bases and J lost 2, with 10 bases in between.

This chain joins TRBV9 and TRBJ1-4; 11 bases fit TRBD1. There are 16 residues in the CDR3. CDR1 and CDR2 (germline): SGDLS, YYNGEE. Losses at the gene ends were 0 bases for V and 8 bases for J; bases not matched to a gene: 6. CDR3 in amino acids: CASSVGTGGAGEKLFF. CDR3 DNA: TGTGCCAGCAGCGTAGGGACAGGGGGCGCGGGGGAAAAACTGTTTTTT.